This T cell receptor beta chain was identified in a study of siplizumab effects on memory and regulatory T cells. On this clone: Its antigen is as yet unknown.

CDR1 and CDR2 from the germline V gene are SGHDT and YYEEEE. V was pared by 7 bases and J by 3 bases, with 16 bases between. The CDR3 loop spans 14 amino acids. This table comes from immunoSEQ multiplex PCR, and its TCRdb copy is limited to in-frame clones, with some not included. The sample carries 100,000 or so clones, around 92% recorded once. Overall study results and limits: Naive T cells appeared more varied than memory cells and looked like key alloresponse contributors. The authors did not confirm suppressive function in proliferating Tregs from siplizumab cultures. Roughly 80-95% of proliferating CD4+ or CD8+ clones defied assignment to a naive or memory phenotype. Controls showed an average of around 30% Treg-derived mappable alloreactive CD4+ clones, while siplizumab showed about 69%.

The sequence derives from a human donor in good health. Sequenced material: CD4+ T cells sorted from blood. This chain connects TRBV5-6 to TRBJ2-5; D tentatively fits TRBD1 or TRBD2 (6 bases each). CDR3 loop: CASDRGQGEETQYF. The CDR3 DNA reads as TGTGCCAGCGACCGGGGGCAGGGAGAAGAGACCCAGTACTTC.